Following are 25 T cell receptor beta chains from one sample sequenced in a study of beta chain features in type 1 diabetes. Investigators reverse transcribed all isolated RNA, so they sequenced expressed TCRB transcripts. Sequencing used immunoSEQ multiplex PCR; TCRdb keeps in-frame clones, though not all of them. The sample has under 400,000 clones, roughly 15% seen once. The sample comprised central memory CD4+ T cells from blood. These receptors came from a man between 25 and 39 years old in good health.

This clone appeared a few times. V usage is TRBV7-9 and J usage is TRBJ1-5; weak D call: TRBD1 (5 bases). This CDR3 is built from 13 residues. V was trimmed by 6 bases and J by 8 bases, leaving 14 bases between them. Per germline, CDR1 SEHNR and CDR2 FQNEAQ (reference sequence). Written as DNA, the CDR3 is TGTGCCAGCAGTGGGGGGGGGTATGAGCCCCAGCATTTT. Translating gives CASSGGGYEPQHF.

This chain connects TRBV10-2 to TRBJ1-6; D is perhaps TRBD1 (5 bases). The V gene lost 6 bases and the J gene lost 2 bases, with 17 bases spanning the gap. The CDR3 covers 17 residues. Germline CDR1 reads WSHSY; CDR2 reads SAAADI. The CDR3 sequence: CASRERRGLAYNSPLHF. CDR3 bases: TGCGCCAGCAGGGAAAGAAGGGGATTAGCCTATAATTCACCCCTCCACTTT.

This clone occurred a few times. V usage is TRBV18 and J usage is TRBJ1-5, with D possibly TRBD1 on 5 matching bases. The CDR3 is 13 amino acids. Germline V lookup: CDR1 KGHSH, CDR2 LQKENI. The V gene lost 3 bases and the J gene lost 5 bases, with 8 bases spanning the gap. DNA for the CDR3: TGTGCCAGCTCACCGGGGGGGGATCAGCCCCAGCATTTT. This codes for CASSPGGDQPQHF.

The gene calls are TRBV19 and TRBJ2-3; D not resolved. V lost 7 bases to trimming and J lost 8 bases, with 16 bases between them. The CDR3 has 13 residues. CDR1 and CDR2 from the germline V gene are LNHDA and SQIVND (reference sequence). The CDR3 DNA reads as TGTGCCAGTACGGTGGATCCATACGGTACGCAGTATTTT. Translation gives CASTVDPYGTQYF.

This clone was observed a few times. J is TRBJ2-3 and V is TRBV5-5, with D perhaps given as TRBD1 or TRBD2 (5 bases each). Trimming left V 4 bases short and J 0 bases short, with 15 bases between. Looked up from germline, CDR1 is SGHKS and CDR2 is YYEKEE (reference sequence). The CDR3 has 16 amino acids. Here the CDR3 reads CASSTPEGYSTDTQYF. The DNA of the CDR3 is TGTGCCAGCAGCACGCCCGAGGGGTATAGCACAGATACGCAGTATTTT.

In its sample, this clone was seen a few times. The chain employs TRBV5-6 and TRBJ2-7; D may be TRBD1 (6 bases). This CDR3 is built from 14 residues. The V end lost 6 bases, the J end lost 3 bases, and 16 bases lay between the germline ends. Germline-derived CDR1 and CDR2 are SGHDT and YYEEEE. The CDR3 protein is CASKPQGQFYEQYV. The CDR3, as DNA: TGTGCCAGCAAACCCCAGGGACAATTCTACGAGCAGTACGTC.

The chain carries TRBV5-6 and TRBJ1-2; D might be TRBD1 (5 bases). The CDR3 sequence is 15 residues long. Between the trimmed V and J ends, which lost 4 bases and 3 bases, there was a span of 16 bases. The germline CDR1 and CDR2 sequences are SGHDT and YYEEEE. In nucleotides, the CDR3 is TGTGCCAGCAGCCACATACAGACAGAAGACTATGGCTACACCTTC. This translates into CASSHIQTEDYGYTF.

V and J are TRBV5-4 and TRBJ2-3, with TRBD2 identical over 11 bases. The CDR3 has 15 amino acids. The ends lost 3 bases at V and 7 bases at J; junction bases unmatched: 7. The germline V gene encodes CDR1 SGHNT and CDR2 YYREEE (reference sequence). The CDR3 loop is CASSSGLAGTNTQYF. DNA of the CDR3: TGTGCCAGCAGCTCTGGACTAGCGGGTACCAATACGCAGTATTTT.

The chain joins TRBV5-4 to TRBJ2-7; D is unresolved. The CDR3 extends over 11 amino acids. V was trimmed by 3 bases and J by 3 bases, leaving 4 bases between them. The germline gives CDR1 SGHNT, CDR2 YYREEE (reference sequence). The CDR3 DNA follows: TGTGCCAGCAGCTGGGACTACGAGCAGTACTTC. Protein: CASSWDYEQYF.

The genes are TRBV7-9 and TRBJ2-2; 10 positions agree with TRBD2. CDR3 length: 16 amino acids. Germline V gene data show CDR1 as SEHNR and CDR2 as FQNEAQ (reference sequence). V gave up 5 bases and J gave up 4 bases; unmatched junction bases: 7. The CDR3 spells CASSQTSGTSTGELFF. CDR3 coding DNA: TGTGCCAGCAGCCAAACTAGCGGGACCTCCACCGGGGAGCTGTTTTTT.

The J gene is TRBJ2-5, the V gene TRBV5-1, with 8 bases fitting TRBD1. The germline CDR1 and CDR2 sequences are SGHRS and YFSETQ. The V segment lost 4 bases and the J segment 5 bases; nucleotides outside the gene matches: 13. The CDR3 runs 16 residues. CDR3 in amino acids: CASSPMLRQGSETQYF. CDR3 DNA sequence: TGCGCCAGCAGCCCGATGCTGCGACAGGGGTCCGAGACCCAGTACTTC.

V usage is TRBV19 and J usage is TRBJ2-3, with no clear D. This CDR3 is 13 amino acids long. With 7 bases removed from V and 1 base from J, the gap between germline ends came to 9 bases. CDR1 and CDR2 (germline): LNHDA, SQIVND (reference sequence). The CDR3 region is CASTVFGTDTQYF. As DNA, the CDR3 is TGTGCCAGTACCGTCTTTGGCACAGATACGCAGTATTTT.

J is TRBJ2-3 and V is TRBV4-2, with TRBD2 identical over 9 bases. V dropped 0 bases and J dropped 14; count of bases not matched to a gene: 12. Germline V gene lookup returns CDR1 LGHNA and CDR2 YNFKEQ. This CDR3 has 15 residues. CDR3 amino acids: CASSQDGSGRIERYF. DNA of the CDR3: TGTGCCAGCAGCCAAGATGGCAGCGGGAGGATCGAGCGGTATTTT.

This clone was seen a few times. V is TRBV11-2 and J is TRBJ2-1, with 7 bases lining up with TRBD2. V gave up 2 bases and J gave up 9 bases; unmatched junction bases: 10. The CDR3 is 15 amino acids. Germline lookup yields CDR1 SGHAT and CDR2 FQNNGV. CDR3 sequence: CASSLSAGSGVEQFF. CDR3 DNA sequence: TGTGCCAGCAGCTTATCGGCCGGGAGCGGGGTTGAGCAGTTCTTC.

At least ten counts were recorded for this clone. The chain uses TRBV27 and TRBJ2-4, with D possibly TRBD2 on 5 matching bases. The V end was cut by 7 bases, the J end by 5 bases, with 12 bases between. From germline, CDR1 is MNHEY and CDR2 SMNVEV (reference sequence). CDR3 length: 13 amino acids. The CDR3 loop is CASKTAGENIQYF. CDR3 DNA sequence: TGTGCCAGCAAAACGGCCGGGGAAAACATTCAGTACTTC.

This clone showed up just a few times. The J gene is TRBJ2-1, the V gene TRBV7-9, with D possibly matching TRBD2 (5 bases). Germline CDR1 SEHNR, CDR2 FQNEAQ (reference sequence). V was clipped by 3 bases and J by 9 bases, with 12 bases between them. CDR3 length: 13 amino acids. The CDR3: CASSLRVTPEQFF. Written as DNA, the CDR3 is TGTGCCAGCAGCTTGAGGGTAACCCCTGAGCAGTTCTTC.

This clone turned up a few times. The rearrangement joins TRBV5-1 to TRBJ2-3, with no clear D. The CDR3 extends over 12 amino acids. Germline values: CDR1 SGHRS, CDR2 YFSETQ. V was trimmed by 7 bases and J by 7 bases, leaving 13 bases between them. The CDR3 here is CASAENRNTQYF. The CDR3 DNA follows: TGCGCCAGCGCGGAGAACCGAAATACGCAGTATTTT.

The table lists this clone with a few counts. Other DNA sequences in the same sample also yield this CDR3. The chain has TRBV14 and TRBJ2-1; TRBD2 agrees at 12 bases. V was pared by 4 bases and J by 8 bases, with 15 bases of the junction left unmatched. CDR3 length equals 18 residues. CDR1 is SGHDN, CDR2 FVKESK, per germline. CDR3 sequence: CASSRHATTSGRIDEQFF. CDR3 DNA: TGTGCCAGCAGCCGACACGCCACCACTAGCGGGAGGATCGATGAGCAGTTCTTC.

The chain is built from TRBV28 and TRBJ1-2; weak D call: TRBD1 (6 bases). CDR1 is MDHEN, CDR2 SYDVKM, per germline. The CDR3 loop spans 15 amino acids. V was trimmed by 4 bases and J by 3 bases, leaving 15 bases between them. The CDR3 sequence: CASSSSGAWDYGYTF. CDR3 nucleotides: TGTGCCAGCAGTTCCTCGGGGGCCTGGGACTATGGCTACACCTTC.

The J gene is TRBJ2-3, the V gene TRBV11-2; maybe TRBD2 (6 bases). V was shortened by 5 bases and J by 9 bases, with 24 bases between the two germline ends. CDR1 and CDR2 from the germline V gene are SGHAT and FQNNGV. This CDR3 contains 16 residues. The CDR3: CASSALFRGNSGTQYF. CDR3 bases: TGTGCCAGCAGCGCCCTTTTTCGGGGGAACTCGGGGACGCAGTATTTT.

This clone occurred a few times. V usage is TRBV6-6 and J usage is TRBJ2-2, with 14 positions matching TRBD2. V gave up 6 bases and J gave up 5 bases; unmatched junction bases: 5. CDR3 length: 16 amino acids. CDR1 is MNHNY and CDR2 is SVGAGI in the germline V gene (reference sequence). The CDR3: CASSSRLAGGTGELFF. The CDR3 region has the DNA TGTGCCAGCAGCTCAAGACTAGCGGGAGGGACCGGGGAGCTGTTTTTT.

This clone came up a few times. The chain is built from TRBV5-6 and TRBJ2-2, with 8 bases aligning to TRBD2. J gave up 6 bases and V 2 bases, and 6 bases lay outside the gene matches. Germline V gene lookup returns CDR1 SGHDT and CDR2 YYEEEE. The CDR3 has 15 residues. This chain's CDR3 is CASSFKFGGAGELFF. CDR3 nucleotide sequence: TGTGCCAGCAGCTTTAAGTTCGGGGGGGCCGGGGAGCTGTTTTTT.

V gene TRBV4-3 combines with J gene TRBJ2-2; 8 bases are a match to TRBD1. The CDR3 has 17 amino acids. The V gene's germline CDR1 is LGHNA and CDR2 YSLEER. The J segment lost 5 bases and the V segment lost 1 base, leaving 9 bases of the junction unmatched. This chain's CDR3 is CASSQAGQGSGTGELFF. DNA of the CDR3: TGCGCCAGCAGCCAAGCCGGACAGGGTTCGGGAACCGGGGAGCTGTTTTTT.

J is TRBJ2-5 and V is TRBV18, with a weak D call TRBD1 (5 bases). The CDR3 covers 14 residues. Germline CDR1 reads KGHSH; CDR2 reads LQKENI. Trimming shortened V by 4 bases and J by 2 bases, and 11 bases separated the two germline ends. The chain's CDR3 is CASSLLRQQETQYF. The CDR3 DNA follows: TGTGCCAGCTCACTTCTGAGACAGCAAGAGACCCAGTACTTC.

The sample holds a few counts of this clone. Here the CDR3 reads CASSFRDNEQFF. CDR3 DNA sequence: TGTGCCAGCAGCTTCAGAGACAATGAGCAGTTCTTC. V usage is TRBV7-2 and J usage is TRBJ2-1, with D uncertain. This CDR3 is 12 amino acids long. The germline V gene encodes CDR1 SGHTA and CDR2 FQGNSA. V lost 3 bases, J lost 5 bases, and 5 bases lay in between.